This T cell receptor beta chain was recovered during a study of T cells in Graves' hyperthyroidism and ophthalmopathy. Overall study findings and caveats: Expanded thyroid clonotypes (above 0.001) were mostly also found in blood.

No progression to ophthalmopathy during 18 months of follow-up defined stable disease. The PBMCs were taken from under 12 ml of fresh peripheral blood. RNA transcripts provided the source from which TCR beta CDR3 regions were amplified. The TCR CDR3 was amplified in a first-round RT-PCR using the HTBI primer set. TCRdb independently ran MiXCR on the multiplex PCR reads; one entry per CDR3 protein. The repertoire has some 800,000 distinct CDR3 sequences, about two fifths of them found once; the top ten carry 8.9%. CDR1 LNHDA and CDR2 SQIVND come from the germline V gene (reference sequence). The CDR3 contains 16 residues. Between the trimmed V and J ends, which lost 3 bases and 9 bases, there was a span of 21 bases. On this clonotype itself: Its antigen is still unknown.

The receptor was isolated from a man aged 18-30 years with Graves' hyperthyroidism. Sequencing input: blood. The rearrangement links TRBV19 to TRBJ1-5; TRBD1 might be the D (5 bases). The CDR3, as DNA: TGTGCCAGTAGTATTGGAGGCGGGACTAATGGCGGGCCCCAGCATTTT. Its translation: CASSIGGGTNGGPQHF.